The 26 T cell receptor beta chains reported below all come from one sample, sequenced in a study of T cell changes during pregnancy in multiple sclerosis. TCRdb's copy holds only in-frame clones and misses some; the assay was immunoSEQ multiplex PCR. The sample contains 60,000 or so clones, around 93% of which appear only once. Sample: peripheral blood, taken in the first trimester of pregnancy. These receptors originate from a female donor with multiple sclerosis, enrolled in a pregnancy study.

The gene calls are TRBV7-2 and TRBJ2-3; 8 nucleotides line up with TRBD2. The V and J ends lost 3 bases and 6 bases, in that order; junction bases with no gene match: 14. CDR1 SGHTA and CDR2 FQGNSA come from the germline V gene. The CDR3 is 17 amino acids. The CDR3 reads CASSFLGGGQWADTQYF. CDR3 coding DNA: TGTGCCAGCAGCTTCTTAGGCGGGGGGCAGTGGGCGGATACGCAGTATTTT.

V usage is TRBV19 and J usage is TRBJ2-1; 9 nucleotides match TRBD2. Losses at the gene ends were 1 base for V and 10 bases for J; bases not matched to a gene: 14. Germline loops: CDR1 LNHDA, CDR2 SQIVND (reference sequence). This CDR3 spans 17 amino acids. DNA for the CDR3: TGTGCCAGTAGTATAGGATTGGTAGCGGGGGTGCTTAGAGAGCAGTTCTTC. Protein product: CASSIGLVAGVLREQFF.

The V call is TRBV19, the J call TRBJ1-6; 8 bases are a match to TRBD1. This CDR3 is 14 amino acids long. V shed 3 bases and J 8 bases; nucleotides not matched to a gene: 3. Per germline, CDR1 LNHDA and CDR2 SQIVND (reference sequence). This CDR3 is CASSMGQAHSPLHF. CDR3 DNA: TGTGCCAGTAGTATGGGACAGGCTCATTCACCCCTCCACTTT.

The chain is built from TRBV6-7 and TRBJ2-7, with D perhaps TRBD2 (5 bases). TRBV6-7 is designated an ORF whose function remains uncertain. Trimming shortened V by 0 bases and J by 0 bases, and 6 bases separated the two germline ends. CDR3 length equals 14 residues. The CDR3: CASSYSRASYEQYF. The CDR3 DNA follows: TGTGCCAGCAGTTACTCGAGGGCCTCCTACGAGCAGTACTTC.

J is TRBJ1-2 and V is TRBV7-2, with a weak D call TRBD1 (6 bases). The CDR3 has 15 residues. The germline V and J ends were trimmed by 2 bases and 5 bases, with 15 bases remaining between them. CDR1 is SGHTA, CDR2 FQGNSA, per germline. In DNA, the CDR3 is TGTGCCAGCAGCTTATATTCAGGGGAACCTTATGGCTACACCTTC. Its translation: CASSLYSGEPYGYTF.

For the CDR3, the DNA is TGTGCCAGCAGTGCCCAACTTAACAGGGGTGGGGCAGATACGCAGTATTTT. Translation: CASSAQLNRGGADTQYF. This rearrangement joins TRBV2 to TRBJ2-3; 7 bases are shared with TRBD1. Unmatched junction bases numbered 14, after V lost 4 bases and J lost 4 bases. CDR1 is SNHLY, CDR2 FYNNEI, per germline. The CDR3 covers 17 residues.

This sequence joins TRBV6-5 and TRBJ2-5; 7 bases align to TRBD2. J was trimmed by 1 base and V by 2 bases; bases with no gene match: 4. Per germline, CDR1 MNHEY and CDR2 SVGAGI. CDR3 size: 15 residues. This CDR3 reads CASSYGGGPQETQYF. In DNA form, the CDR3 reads TGTGCCAGCAGTTACGGGGGGGGACCCCAAGAGACCCAGTACTTC.

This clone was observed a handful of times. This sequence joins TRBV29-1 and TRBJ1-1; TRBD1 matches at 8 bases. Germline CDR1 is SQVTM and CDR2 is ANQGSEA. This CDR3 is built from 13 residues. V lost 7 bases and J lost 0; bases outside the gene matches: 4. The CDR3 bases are TGCAGCGCAGGACAGGGTTTGAACACTGAAGCTTTCTTT. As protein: CSAGQGLNTEAFF. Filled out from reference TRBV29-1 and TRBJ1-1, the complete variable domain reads SAVISQKPSRDICQRGTSLTIQCQVDSQVTMMFWYRQQPGQSLTLIATANQGSEATYESGFVIDKFPISRPNLTFSTLTVSNMSPEDSSIYLCSAGQGLNTEAFFGQGTRLTVV.

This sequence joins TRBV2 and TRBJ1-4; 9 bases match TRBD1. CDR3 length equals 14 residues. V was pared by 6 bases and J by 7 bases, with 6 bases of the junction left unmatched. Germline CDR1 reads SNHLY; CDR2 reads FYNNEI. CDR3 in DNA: TGTGCCAGCAGGAGGGACAGGGCCGGTGAAAAACTGTTTTTT. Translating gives CASRRDRAGEKLFF.

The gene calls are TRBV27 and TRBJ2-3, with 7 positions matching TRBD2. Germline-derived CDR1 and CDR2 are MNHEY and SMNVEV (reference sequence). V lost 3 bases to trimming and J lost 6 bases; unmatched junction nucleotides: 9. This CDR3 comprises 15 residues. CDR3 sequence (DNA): TGTGCCAGCAGTTTGGGGACCTCAGCGGGGGATACGCAGTATTTT. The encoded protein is CASSLGTSAGDTQYF.

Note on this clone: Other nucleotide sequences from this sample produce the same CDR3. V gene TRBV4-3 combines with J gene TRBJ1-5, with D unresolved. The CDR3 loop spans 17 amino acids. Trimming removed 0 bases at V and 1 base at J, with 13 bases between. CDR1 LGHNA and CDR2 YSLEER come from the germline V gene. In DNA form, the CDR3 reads TGCGCCAGCAGCCAAGATTGGAGGAGCACCAGCAATCAGCCCCAGCATTTT. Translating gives CASSQDWRSTSNQPQHF.

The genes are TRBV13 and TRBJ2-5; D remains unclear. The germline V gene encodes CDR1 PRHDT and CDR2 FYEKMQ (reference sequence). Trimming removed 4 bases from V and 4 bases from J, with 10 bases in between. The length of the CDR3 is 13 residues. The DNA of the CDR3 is TGTGCCAGCAGCTCATCCCCCGGAGAGACCCAGTACTTC. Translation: CASSSSPGETQYF.

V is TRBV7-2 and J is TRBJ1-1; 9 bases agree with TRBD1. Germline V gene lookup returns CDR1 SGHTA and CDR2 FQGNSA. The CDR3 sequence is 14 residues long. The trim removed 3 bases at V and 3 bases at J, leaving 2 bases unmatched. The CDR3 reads CASSFRDRDTEAFF. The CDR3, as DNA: TGTGCCAGCAGCTTCCGGGACAGGGACACTGAAGCTTTCTTT.

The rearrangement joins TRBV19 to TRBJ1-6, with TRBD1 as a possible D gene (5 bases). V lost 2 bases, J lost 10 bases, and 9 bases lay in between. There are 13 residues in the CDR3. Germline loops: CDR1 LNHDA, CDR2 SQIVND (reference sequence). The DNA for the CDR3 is TGTGCCAGTAGTATACAGGGCGGCTCACCCCTCCACTTT. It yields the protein CASSIQGGSPLHF.

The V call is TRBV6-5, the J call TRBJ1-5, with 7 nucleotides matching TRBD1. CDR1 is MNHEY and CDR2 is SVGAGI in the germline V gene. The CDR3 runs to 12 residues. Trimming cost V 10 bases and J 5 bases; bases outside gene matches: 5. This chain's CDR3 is CAIGDSHQPQHF. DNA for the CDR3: TGTGCCATAGGGGACAGCCATCAGCCCCAGCATTTT.

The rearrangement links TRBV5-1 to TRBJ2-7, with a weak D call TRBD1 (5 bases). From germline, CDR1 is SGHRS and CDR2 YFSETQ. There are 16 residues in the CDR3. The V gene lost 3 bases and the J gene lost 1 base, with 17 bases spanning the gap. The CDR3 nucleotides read TGCGCCAGCAGCTCATCCCGGGCAGGGTCTTCCTACGAGCAGTACTTC. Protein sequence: CASSSSRAGSSYEQYF.

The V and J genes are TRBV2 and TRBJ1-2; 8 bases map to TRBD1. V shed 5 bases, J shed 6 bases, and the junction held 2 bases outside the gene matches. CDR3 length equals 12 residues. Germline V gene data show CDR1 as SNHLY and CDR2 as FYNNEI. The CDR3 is CASSQTGDGYTF. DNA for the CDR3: TGTGCCAGCAGTCAGACAGGGGATGGCTACACCTTC.

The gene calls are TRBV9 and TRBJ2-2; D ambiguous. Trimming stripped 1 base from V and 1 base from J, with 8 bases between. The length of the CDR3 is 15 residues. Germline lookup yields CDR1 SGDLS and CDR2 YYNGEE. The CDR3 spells CASSVFAGNTGELFF. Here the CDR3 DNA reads TGTGCCAGCAGCGTATTCGCAGGGAACACCGGGGAGCTGTTTTTT.

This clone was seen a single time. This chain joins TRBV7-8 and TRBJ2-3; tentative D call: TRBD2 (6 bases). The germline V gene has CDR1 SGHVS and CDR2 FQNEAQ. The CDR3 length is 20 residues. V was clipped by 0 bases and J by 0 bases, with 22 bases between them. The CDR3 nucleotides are TGTGCCAGCAGCTTAGCGCTCCCGCCGAAGGGACTCATTAGCACAGATACGCAGTATTTT. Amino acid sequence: CASSLALPPKGLISTDTQYF.

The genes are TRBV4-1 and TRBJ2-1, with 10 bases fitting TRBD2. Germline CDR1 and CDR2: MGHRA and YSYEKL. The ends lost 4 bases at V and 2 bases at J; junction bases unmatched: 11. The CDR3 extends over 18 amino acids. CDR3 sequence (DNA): TGCGCCAGCAGCCGTGGACTAGCGGAAGGAAGTGCCTACAATGAGCAGTTCTTC. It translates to CASSRGLAEGSAYNEQFF.

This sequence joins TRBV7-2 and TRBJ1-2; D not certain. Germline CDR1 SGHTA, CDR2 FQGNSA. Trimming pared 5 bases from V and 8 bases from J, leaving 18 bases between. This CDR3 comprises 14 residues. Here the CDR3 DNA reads TGTGCCAGCAGCCCAGTAGCCCCATCCTTAGGCTACACCTTC. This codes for CASSPVAPSLGYTF.

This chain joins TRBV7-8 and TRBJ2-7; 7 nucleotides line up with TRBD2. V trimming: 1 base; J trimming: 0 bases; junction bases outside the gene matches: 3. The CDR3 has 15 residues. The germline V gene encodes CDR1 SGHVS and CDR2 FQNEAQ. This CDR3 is CASSLGGGISYEQYF. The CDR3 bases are TGTGCCAGCAGCTTAGGCGGGGGAATCTCCTACGAGCAGTACTTC.

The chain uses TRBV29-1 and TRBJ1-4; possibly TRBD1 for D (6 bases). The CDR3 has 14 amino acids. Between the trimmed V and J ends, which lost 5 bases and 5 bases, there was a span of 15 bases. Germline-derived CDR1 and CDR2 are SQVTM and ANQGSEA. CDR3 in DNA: TGCAGCGTTCAGACAGGCAAGGTGAATGAAAAACTGTTTTTT. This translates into CSVQTGKVNEKLFF.

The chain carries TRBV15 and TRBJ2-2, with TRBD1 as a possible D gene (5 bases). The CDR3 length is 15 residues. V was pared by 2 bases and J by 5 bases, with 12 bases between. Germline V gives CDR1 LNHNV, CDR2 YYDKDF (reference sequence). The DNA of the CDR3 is TGTGCCACCAGCAGACCAGGGATCTTTACCGGGGAGCTGTTTTTT. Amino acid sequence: CATSRPGIFTGELFF.

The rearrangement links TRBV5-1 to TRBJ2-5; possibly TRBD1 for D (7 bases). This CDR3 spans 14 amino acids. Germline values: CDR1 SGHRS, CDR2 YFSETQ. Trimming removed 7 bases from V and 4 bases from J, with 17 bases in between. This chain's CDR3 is CASQGGGQRETQYF. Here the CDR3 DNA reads TGCGCCAGCCAGGGGGGCGGACAGAGAGAGACCCAGTACTTC.

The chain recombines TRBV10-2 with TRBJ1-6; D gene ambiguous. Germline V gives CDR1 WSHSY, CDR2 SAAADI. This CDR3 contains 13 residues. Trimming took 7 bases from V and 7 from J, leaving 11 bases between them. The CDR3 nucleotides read TGCGCCAGCAAAGACCCGGGGAATTCACCCCTCCACTTT. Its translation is CASKDPGNSPLHF.